These 16 T cell receptor beta chains were all obtained from the same sample, sequenced in a study of blood T cell repertoires in COVID-19. Sequencing used immunoSEQ multiplex PCR; TCRdb keeps in-frame clones, though not all of them. This sample has roughly 110,000 clones, with approximately 88% found just once. The sample comprised peripheral blood. Receptors were obtained from a woman between 40 and 50 years old with acute or convalescent COVID-19.

This clone was counted only a few times. Other DNA sequences within the sample encode an identical CDR3. V usage is TRBV4-2 and J usage is TRBJ2-7; D might be TRBD1 (7 bases). The CDR3 has 16 amino acids. Germline CDR1 LGHNA, CDR2 YNFKEQ. V was shortened by 0 bases and J by 2 bases, with 14 bases between the two germline ends. The CDR3: CASSQDLGGTAYEQYF. The CDR3 DNA reads TGTGCCAGCAGCCAAGATCTTGGAGGGACAGCCTACGAGCAGTACTTC.

This clone is a singleton in its sample. J is TRBJ1-3 and V is TRBV6-5, with 7 bases matching TRBD1. The CDR3 consists of 16 residues. The trim removed 0 bases at V and 2 bases at J, leaving 4 bases unmatched. Germline V gives CDR1 MNHEY, CDR2 SVGAGI. CDR3 protein: CASSYSSTGPGNTIYF. For the CDR3, the DNA is TGTGCCAGCAGTTACTCCTCGACAGGGCCTGGAAACACCATATATTTT.

This clone was seen just once. The CDR3 reads CASHISGGETQYF. The CDR3 bases are TGTGCCAGCCATATTTCAGGGGGGGAGACCCAGTACTTC. The chain recombines TRBV12-3 or TRBV12-4 with TRBJ2-5; TRBD1 is a possible D gene (7 bases). The CDR3 contains 13 residues. V was pared by 8 bases and J by 5 bases, with 15 bases between.

The chain has TRBV7-9 and TRBJ2-2; tentatively, D is TRBD1 (5 bases). The CDR3 sequence is 17 residues long. Trimming stripped 1 base from V and 1 base from J, with 13 bases between. Per the germline V gene, CDR1 is SEHNR and CDR2 is FQNEAQ (reference sequence). For the CDR3, the DNA is TGTGCCAGCAGCTTAGGGGTCAACAGGAAGAACACCGGGGAGCTGTTTTTT. Amino acid sequence: CASSLGVNRKNTGELFF.

With regard to this clone: Other DNA variants within this sample encode the same CDR3. V and J are TRBV5-4 and TRBJ2-7, with 7 bases lining up with TRBD1. The CDR3 runs to 14 residues. J lost 0 bases, V lost 4 bases, and 4 bases had no gene match. Germline lookup yields CDR1 SGHNT and CDR2 YYREEE (reference sequence). Written as DNA, the CDR3 is TGTGCCAGCAGCCCTCGGGACAGCTCCTACGAGCAGTACTTC. The encoded protein is CASSPRDSSYEQYF.

CDR3 region: CASKFLGGEAFF. DNA for the CDR3: TGTGCCAGCAAGTTCCTGGGGGGGGAAGCTTTCTTT. The V call is TRBV2, the J call TRBJ1-1; possibly TRBD1 for D (5 bases). Germline CDR1 SNHLY, CDR2 FYNNEI. The V and J ends lost 7 bases and 8 bases respectively, with 14 bases between them. CDR3 length: 12 amino acids. Looking up the rest from reference TRBV2 and TRBJ1-1 gives the full variable domain: EPEVTQTPSHQVTQMGQEVILRCVPISNHLYFYWYRQILGQKVEFLVSFYNNEISEKSEIFDDQFSVERPDGSNFTLKIRSTKLEDSAMYFCASKFLGGEAFFGQGTRLTVV.

The J gene is TRBJ1-3, the V gene TRBV9; 7 bases fit TRBD1. The CDR3 sequence is 15 residues long. Germline lookup yields CDR1 SGDLS and CDR2 YYNGEE. Losses at the gene ends were 0 bases for V and 2 bases for J; bases not matched to a gene: 2. The CDR3 DNA follows: TGTGCCAGCAGCGTAGACACAGGGGCTGGAAACACCATATATTTT. It translates to CASSVDTGAGNTIYF. Filled out from reference TRBV9 and TRBJ1-3, the complete variable domain reads DSGVTQTPKHLITATGQRVTLRCSPRSGDLSVYWYQQSLDQGLQFLIQYYNGEERAKGNILERFSAQQFPDLHSELNLSSLELGDSALYFCASSVDTGAGNTIYFGEGSWLTVV.

The chain combines TRBV6-5 with TRBJ1-4; 10 bases are a match to TRBD1. In germline, CDR1 is MNHEY, CDR2 SVGAGI. V shed 7 bases, J shed 8 bases, and the junction held 7 bases outside the gene matches. CDR3 length: 14 amino acids. The CDR3 nucleotides are TGTGCCAGCACCCGGGACAGGGGAACCGAAAAACTGTTTTTT. Protein product: CASTRDRGTEKLFF.

The chain links TRBV25-1 to TRBJ2-7, with 7 positions matching TRBD1. V trimming: 3 bases; J trimming: 2 bases; junction bases outside the gene matches: 4. The CDR3 is 14 amino acids. Germline CDR1 MGHDK, CDR2 SYGVNS. The CDR3 region has the DNA TGTGCCAGCAGTGAGCCCGGGACAGCCTACGAGCAGTACTTC. Its translation is CASSEPGTAYEQYF.

V usage is TRBV2 and J usage is TRBJ2-2, with TRBD2 as a possible D gene (5 bases). The CDR3 loop spans 15 amino acids. V shed 6 bases and J shed 5 bases, with 16 bases lying between them. Germline V gene data show CDR1 as SNHLY and CDR2 as FYNNEI. CDR3 sequence reads: CASSPGLASTGELFF. The CDR3 DNA follows: TGTGCCAGCAGCCCTGGTCTAGCCTCAACCGGGGAGCTGTTTTTT. Filled out from reference TRBV2 and TRBJ2-2, the complete variable domain reads EPEVTQTPSHQVTQMGQEVILRCVPISNHLYFYWYRQILGQKVEFLVSFYNNEISEKSEIFDDQFSVERPDGSNFTLKIRSTKLEDSAMYFCASSPGLASTGELFFGEGSRLTVL.

This chain joins TRBV19 and TRBJ1-6, with TRBD1 matching over 7 bases. Germline V gene lookup returns CDR1 LNHDA and CDR2 SQIVND (reference sequence). Trimming took 7 bases from V and 4 from J; bases not matched to a gene: 4. The CDR3 is 14 residues long. DNA of the CDR3: TGTGCCAGTAAACTGACAGGGTATAATTCACCCCTCCACTTT. Translated: CASKLTGYNSPLHF.

This rearrangement joins TRBV5-4 to TRBJ2-7, with D maybe TRBD1 (6 bases). Between the trimmed V and J ends, which lost 2 bases and 1 base, there was a span of 7 bases. Germline CDR1 and CDR2: SGHNT and YYREEE (reference sequence). The CDR3 sequence is 13 residues long. The CDR3 reads CASSFGQSYEQYF. CDR3 in DNA: TGTGCCAGCAGCTTCGGACAGTCCTACGAGCAGTACTTC.

The chain couples TRBV6-5 to TRBJ2-2; D might be TRBD2 (5 bases). With 6 bases removed from V and 2 bases from J, the gap between germline ends came to 7 bases. There are 13 residues in the CDR3. Germline V gene data show CDR1 as MNHEY and CDR2 as SVGAGI. CDR3 DNA sequence: TGTGCCAGCAGAGGACTTAACACCGGGGAGCTGTTTTTT. Translating gives CASRGLNTGELFF.

The V gene is TRBV14, the J gene TRBJ2-7; 8 positions agree with TRBD2. The V gene's germline CDR1 is SGHDN and CDR2 FVKESK. The CDR3 extends over 15 amino acids. V lost 3 bases and J lost 1; bases outside the gene matches: 5. CDR3 residues: CASSHPGGGSYEQYF. The CDR3 DNA follows: TGTGCCAGCAGCCACCCCGGGGGGGGGTCCTACGAGCAGTACTTC.

This clone was detected a few times. J is TRBJ1-5 and V is TRBV11-3, with D unresolved. CDR3 size: 15 residues. Per germline, CDR1 SGHNT and CDR2 YENEEA. V gave up 7 bases and J gave up 1 base, with 14 bases separating them. The CDR3 here is CASTLLWLSNQPQHF. CDR3 bases: TGTGCCAGCACCCTCCTATGGTTGAGCAATCAGCCCCAGCATTTT. The whole variable domain, remainder taken from reference TRBV11-3 and TRBJ1-5, is EAGVVQSPRYKIIEKKQPVAFWCNPISGHNTLYWYLQNLGQGPELLIRYENEEAVDDSQLPKDRFSAERLKGVDSTLKIQPAELGDSAVYLCASTLLWLSNQPQHFGDGTRLSIL.

The chain uses TRBV5-5 and TRBJ2-7; 9 bases are a match to TRBD1. Germline-derived CDR1 and CDR2 are SGHKS and YYEKEE (reference sequence). After removal of 4 bases from V and 4 bases from J, the junction contained 6 bases not matched to a gene. The CDR3 spans 14 residues. CDR3 protein: CASSNTTGGYEQYF. The CDR3 nucleotides read TGTGCCAGCAGCAATACGACAGGGGGGTACGAGCAGTACTTC.